A single sample is the source of the 4 T cell receptor beta chains below, sequenced in a study of T cell responses to AZD1222 COVID-19 vaccine. Clones were sequenced by immunoSEQ multiplex PCR, and TCRdb holds only the in-frame ones, with some missing. Of 130,000 to 150,000 clones listed, approximately 86% are singletons. The sequences come from peripheral blood, collected 28 days after the second AZD1222 dose. These TCRs come from an adult who received the AZD1222 COVID-19 vaccine.

This chain joins TRBV10-2 and TRBJ1-1; D might be TRBD1 (6 bases). The CDR3 has 13 residues. V was trimmed by 11 bases and J by 0 bases, leaving 13 bases between them. Germline CDR1 and CDR2: WSHSY and SAAADI. CDR3 protein: CAVSGQLNTEAFF. The CDR3 coding sequence is TGCGCCGTTTCGGGACAACTGAACACTGAAGCTTTCTTT.

This sequence joins TRBV30 and TRBJ1-1, with 7 positions matching TRBD1. Germline CDR1 reads GTSNPN; CDR2 reads SVGIG (reference sequence). This CDR3 spans 12 amino acids. V lost 5 bases, J lost 1 base, and 1 base stayed unmatched. CDR3 DNA: TGTGCCTGGGACAGGGCGAACACTGAAGCTTTCTTT. It codes for CAWDRANTEAFF.

The chain uses TRBV30 and TRBJ1-3; 7 nucleotides line up with TRBD1. The CDR3 spans 14 residues. Trimming took 1 base from V and 3 from J; bases not matched to a gene: 3. Looked up from germline, CDR1 is GTSNPN and CDR2 is SVGIG (reference sequence). CDR3 in DNA: TGTGCCTGGAGTGAAGGGGGCTTTGGAAACACCATATATTTT. It specifies CAWSEGGFGNTIYF.

The J gene is TRBJ1-5, the V gene TRBV2, with D uncertain. Germline values: CDR1 SNHLY, CDR2 FYNNEI. The CDR3 loop spans 15 amino acids. V was shortened by 4 bases and J by 1 base, with 11 bases between the two germline ends. This CDR3 reads CASSVHGGSNQPQHF. The CDR3 nucleotides are TGTGCCAGCAGTGTTCACGGCGGGAGCAATCAGCCCCAGCATTTT.